The 12 T cell receptor beta chains in this list originate from one sample, sequenced in a study of blood T cell repertoires in COVID-19. TCRdb's table, derived via immunoSEQ multiplex PCR, lists solely in-frame clones and lacks some. This sample has some 200,000 clones, with approximately 81% found just once. The sequenced sample consisted of peripheral blood. These receptors were collected from an elderly woman with acute or convalescent COVID-19.

The CDR3, as DNA: TGTGCCTGGGGGCCCTGGCGGGAGGGAAATGAGCAGTTCTTC. Protein sequence: CAWGPWREGNEQFF. This chain joins TRBV30 and TRBJ2-1, with 9 bases fitting TRBD2. CDR1 and CDR2 (germline): GTSNPN, SVGIG (reference sequence). The CDR3 length is 14 residues. Trimming cost V 5 bases and J 7 bases; bases outside gene matches: 9.

The CDR3 loop reads CASLSGTEETQYF. The CDR3 DNA reads as TGTGCCAGCTTGTCCGGGACAGAAGAGACCCAGTACTTC. This sequence joins TRBV18 and TRBJ2-5; 7 positions agree with TRBD1. The CDR3 contains 13 residues. After removal of 7 bases from V and 3 bases from J, the junction contained 5 bases not matched to a gene. The germline V gene has CDR1 KGHSH and CDR2 LQKENI.

This clone appeared a single time. The rearrangement joins TRBV19 to TRBJ2-7; the D is unclear. This CDR3 has 14 residues. Trimming removed 2 bases at V and 0 bases at J, with 8 bases between. CDR1 and CDR2 (germline): LNHDA, SQIVND (reference sequence). The CDR3 sequence: CASSITSSSYEQYF. CDR3 DNA sequence: TGTGCCAGTAGTATAACTTCAAGCTCCTACGAGCAGTACTTC.

This chain links TRBV21-1 with TRBJ2-3; the D call TRBD1 from the table was never checked on the DNA. TRBV21-1 constitutes a pseudogene. The CDR3 loop spans 16 amino acids. CDR3 loop: CASSTDRQGSTDTQYF. The CDR3 DNA follows: TGTGCCAGCAGCACCGACCGACAGGGCTCCACAGATACGCAGTATTTT.

The chain combines TRBV6-6 with TRBJ2-7, with D possibly being TRBD1 (5 bases). The CDR3 length is 12 residues. V was cut by 0 bases and J by 7 bases, with 7 bases left in between. Germline V CDR1 and CDR2: MNHNY, SVGAGI (reference sequence). CDR3 DNA: TGTGCCAGCAGTTACTCGGGGCTAGAGCAGTACTTC. Its protein product is CASSYSGLEQYF.

The V gene is TRBV24-1, the J gene TRBJ2-2, with 12 bases aligning to TRBD2. CDR3 length equals 16 residues. V lost 3 bases, J lost 8 bases, and 6 bases stayed unmatched. Germline CDR1 reads KGHDR; CDR2 reads SFDVKD. The CDR3 reads CATSDPGLAGPGELFF. CDR3 nucleotides: TGTGCCACCAGTGATCCCGGACTAGCGGGGCCAGGGGAGCTGTTTTTT.

The table lists this clone with a few counts. This rearrangement joins TRBV28 to TRBJ1-5, with D possibly matching TRBD1 (6 bases). This CDR3 has 16 amino acids. The germline V gene encodes CDR1 MDHEN and CDR2 SYDVKM. The V end was cut by 3 bases, the J end by 5 bases, with 17 bases between. The CDR3 reads CASSFLTGTQDQPQHF. The CDR3 DNA reads TGTGCCAGCAGTTTCTTAACAGGGACACAGGATCAGCCCCAGCATTTT.

V usage is TRBV5-4 and J usage is TRBJ2-7; D possibly corresponds to TRBD1 (5 bases). This CDR3 has 16 residues. Germline V gene lookup returns CDR1 SGHNT and CDR2 YYREEE (reference sequence). Trimming cost V 0 bases and J 5 bases, with 18 bases left between them. The CDR3 spells CASSLGRGLTRNEQYF. DNA of the CDR3: TGTGCCAGCAGCTTGGGTAGGGGCCTCACGAGAAACGAGCAGTACTTC.

This clone was seen once. Other DNA variants within this sample encode the same CDR3. The V and J genes are TRBV11-2 and TRBJ2-7; no clear D gene. The CDR3 is 13 residues long. V gave up 1 base and J gave up 3 bases, with 7 bases separating them. Germline V gene data show CDR1 as SGHAT and CDR2 as FQNNGV. Here the CDR3 reads CASSLGSVYEQYF. DNA for the CDR3: TGTGCCAGCAGCTTAGGGTCAGTCTACGAGCAGTACTTC.

The V and J genes are TRBV7-9 and TRBJ1-2; 8 nucleotides line up with TRBD1. The CDR3 runs 14 residues. Germline V gene data show CDR1 as SEHNR and CDR2 as FQNEAQ (reference sequence). The trim removed 2 bases at V and 5 bases at J, leaving 4 bases unmatched. The CDR3 region is CASSLSRQGYGYTF. CDR3 DNA sequence: TGTGCCAGCAGCTTATCCCGACAGGGGTATGGCTACACCTTC.

The CDR3 is CASSPEGAGELFF. CDR3 sequence (DNA): TGCGCCAGCAGCCCGGAAGGGGCCGGGGAGCTGTTTTTT. The genes are TRBV5-1 and TRBJ2-2; perhaps TRBD1 as D (5 bases). Germline CDR1 SGHRS, CDR2 YFSETQ. V lost 4 bases, J lost 6 bases, and 10 bases lay in between. The CDR3 is made up of 13 amino acids. The whole variable domain, filled in from reference TRBV5-1 and TRBJ2-2, reads KAGVTQTPRYLIKTRGQQVTLSCSPISGHRSVSWYQQTPGQGLQFLFEYFSETQRNKGNFPGRFSGRQFSNSRSEMNVSTLELGDSALYLCASSPEGAGELFFGEGSRLTVL.

This clone appeared once. The chain uses TRBV9 and TRBJ2-1; 7 nucleotides match TRBD2. Looked up from germline, CDR1 is SGDLS and CDR2 is YYNGEE. V was pared by 0 bases and J by 4 bases, with 10 bases of the junction left unmatched. The CDR3 is made up of 17 amino acids. Here the CDR3 DNA reads TGTGCCAGCAGCGTAGCTGGGCTAGCGGTTGATTACAATGAGCAGTTCTTC. Amino acid sequence: CASSVAGLAVDYNEQFF.